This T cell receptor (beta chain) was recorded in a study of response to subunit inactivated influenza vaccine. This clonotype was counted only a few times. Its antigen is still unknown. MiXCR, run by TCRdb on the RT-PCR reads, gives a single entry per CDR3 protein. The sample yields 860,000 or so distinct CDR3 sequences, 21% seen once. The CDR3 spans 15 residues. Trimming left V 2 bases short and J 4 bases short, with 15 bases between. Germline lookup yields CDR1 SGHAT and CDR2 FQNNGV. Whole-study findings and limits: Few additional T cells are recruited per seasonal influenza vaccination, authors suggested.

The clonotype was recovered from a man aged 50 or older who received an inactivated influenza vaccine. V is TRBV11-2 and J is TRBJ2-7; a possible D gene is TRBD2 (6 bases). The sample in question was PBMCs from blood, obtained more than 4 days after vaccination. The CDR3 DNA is TGTGCCAGCAGCTTAACGGCGGGGATTAGTTACGAGCAGTACTTC. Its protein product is CASSLTAGISYEQYF.